These 14 T cell receptor beta chains originate from one sample sequenced in a study of blood T cells in healthy people across ages. Primers used in a second PCR of roughly 7 to 11 cycles were a sample-barcoded 5' primer and a J-beta primer mix. TCRdb re-analysed the 5' RACE reads in MiXCR, keeping a single row per CDR3 protein. The sample lists 650,000 to 900,000 distinct CDR3 sequences, approximately 67% seen once, with 28% in the top ten. The specimen was blood. The receptors stem from a man in his thirties or forties in good health.

Only a few counts were recorded for this clonotype. One end of the junction fails to match germline, which may point to a read error. The chain links TRBV9 to TRBJ2-3; the D gene is possibly TRBD2 (7 bases). CDR1 is SGDLS and CDR2 is YYNGEE in the germline V gene. The CDR3 totals 15 residues. DNA of the CDR3: TGTGCCAGCGGCGTACGGGGGGCGGGCACAGATACGCAGTATTTT. This encodes CASGVRGAGTDTQYF.

The CDR3 loop is CASSRRGQGGQTQYF. DNA of the CDR3: TGTGCCAGCAGCCGAAGGGGACAGGGAGGTCAGACCCAGTACTTC. The V call is TRBV28, the J call TRBJ2-5; TRBD1 aligns across 9 bases. CDR1 is MDHEN and CDR2 is SYDVKM in the germline V gene. CDR3 size: 15 residues. The junction had 11 bases not matched to a gene; V was cut back by 6 bases and J by 6 bases.

This chain links TRBV7-2 with TRBJ2-7, with D perhaps matching TRBD1 (5 bases). V was cut by 4 bases and J by 6 bases, with 13 bases left in between. The CDR3 runs to 13 residues. The V gene's germline CDR1 is SGHTA and CDR2 FQGNSA. This CDR3 is CASSSRAASEQYF. DNA of the CDR3: TGTGCCAGCAGCTCCAGGGCCGCCTCCGAGCAGTACTTC.

V usage is TRBV3-1 and J usage is TRBJ2-1; tentatively, D is TRBD2 (5 bases). Trimming took 2 bases from V and 5 from J, leaving 19 bases between them. This CDR3 is 17 amino acids long. CDR1 LGHDT and CDR2 YNNKEL come from the germline V gene (reference sequence). Here the CDR3 DNA reads TGTGCCAGCAGCCAATGGAGGCCTGCCAACCTCGACAATGAGCAGTTCTTC. The encoded protein is CASSQWRPANLDNEQFF.

This clonotype has just a few counts. V is TRBV7-2 and J is TRBJ2-1; 7 bases are shared with TRBD1. Germline loops: CDR1 SGHTA, CDR2 FQGNSA. This CDR3 is built from 14 residues. Trimming removed 5 bases from V and 3 bases from J; junction bases left unmatched: 4. The chain's CDR3 is CASSRDRDYNEQFF. The CDR3 DNA sequence: TGTGCCAGCAGCCGGGACAGAGACTACAATGAGCAGTTCTTC.

The CDR3 loop is CASAPSAYEQYF. CDR3 coding DNA: TGTGCCAGCGCACCGAGCGCCTACGAGCAGTACTTC. The J gene is TRBJ2-7, the V gene TRBV7-9; D gene uncertain. Germline CDR1 reads SEHNR; CDR2 reads FQNEAQ (reference sequence). The V and J ends lost 8 bases and 2 bases respectively, with 10 bases between them. CDR3 size: 12 residues. Full variable domain (outside the CDR3, taken from reference TRBV7-9 and TRBJ2-7): DTGVSQNPRHKITKRGQNVTFRCDPISEHNRLYWYRQTLGQGPEFLTYFQNEAQLEKSRLLSDRFSAERPKGSFSTLEIQRTEQGDSAMYLCASAPSAYEQYFGPGTRLTVT.

The rearrangement links TRBV7-9 to TRBJ2-7; TRBD2 agrees at 7 bases. The junction had 11 bases not matched to a gene; V was cut back by 4 bases and J by 2 bases. The CDR3 covers 16 residues. Per the germline V gene, CDR1 is SEHNR and CDR2 is FQNEAQ (reference sequence). CDR3 loop: CASSSPGRAGPYEQYF. The CDR3 nucleotides read TGTGCCAGCAGCTCACCGGGACGAGCGGGACCCTACGAGCAGTACTTC.

CDR3 amino acids: CSATTGGAETQYF. For the CDR3, the DNA is TGCAGTGCTACGACAGGGGGCGCAGAGACCCAGTACTTC. The rearrangement links TRBV20-1 to TRBJ2-5, with 10 bases that match TRBD1. The CDR3 consists of 13 residues. V was pared by 4 bases and J by 4 bases, with 3 bases of the junction left unmatched. CDR1 DFQATT and CDR2 SNEGSKA come from the germline V gene (reference sequence).

The gene calls are TRBV7-9 and TRBJ1-1; D remains unclear. The V and J ends lost 5 bases and 2 bases respectively, with 12 bases between them. Germline CDR1 SEHNR, CDR2 FQNEAQ (reference sequence). The CDR3 consists of 14 residues. The CDR3 DNA sequence: TGTGCCAGCAGCGCCCCCCTAATAAACACTGAAGCTTTCTTT. Translated: CASSAPLINTEAFF.

This clonotype was counted only a few times. The chain joins TRBV29-1 to TRBJ2-7; the match to TRBD1 covers 8 bases. Germline CDR1 reads SQVTM; CDR2 reads ANQGSEA. The length of the CDR3 is 14 residues. V lost 5 bases to trimming and J lost 4 bases; unmatched junction nucleotides: 10. The CDR3, as DNA: TGCAGCGTTTTACAAGACAGGGGCGGATACGAGCAGTACTTC. Translated, it gives CSVLQDRGGYEQYF.

The rearrangement links TRBV6-2 or TRBV6-3 to TRBJ2-1, with TRBD2 matching 7 bases. CDR3 length: 14 amino acids. Germline V CDR1 and CDR2: MNHEY, SVGEGT. V lost 6 bases and J lost 4; bases outside the gene matches: 6. The CDR3 DNA is TGTGCCAGCAGGTTAACGGGGGGATACAATGAGCAGTTCTTC. Translated: CASRLTGGYNEQFF.

The J gene is TRBJ2-2, the V gene TRBV7-2, with a weak D call TRBD2 (6 bases). This CDR3 comprises 16 residues. Germline V gives CDR1 SGHTA, CDR2 FQGNSA. The germline V and J ends were trimmed by 1 base and 6 bases, with 15 bases remaining between them. Written as DNA, the CDR3 is TGTGCCAGCAGCTTAGTAACGGGGGAGGCGGCCGGGGAGCTGTTTTTT. Its protein product is CASSLVTGEAAGELFF.

V and J are TRBV29-1 and TRBJ2-1; 7 bases align to TRBD2. Germline CDR1 is SQVTM and CDR2 is ANQGSEA. This CDR3 contains 14 residues. V was clipped by 5 bases and J by 8 bases; unmatched bases: 12. The CDR3: CSVLGTMGLHEQFF. The CDR3 DNA sequence: TGCAGCGTTCTCGGGACTATGGGGCTCCATGAGCAGTTCTTC.

In its sample, this clonotype was seen once. The genes are TRBV4-2 and TRBJ2-5, with D hard to call. The closer fit of TRBJ2-7 to the DNA end suggests the J call may be wrong. The CDR3 covers 17 residues. Germline V gives CDR1 LGHNA, CDR2 YNFKEQ. The CDR3 bases are TGTGCCAGCAGCCCCCGGGTTGCACAAGGGTTTAGTTACGAGCAGTACTTC. Protein sequence: CASSPRVAQGFSYEQYF.